This TCR beta chain was identified in a study of human T cells and chemical hapten exposure. Single cDNA molecules in the library carried unique molecular identifiers attached during preparation. TCRdb itself ran the 5' RACE reads through MiXCR, one entry per CDR3 protein. The data contain some 150,000 distinct CDR3 sequences, around 4% of them seen just once; the ten biggest clones take up 1.3% to 1.5%. Unfractionated whole blood yielded total RNA. CDR3 length: 12 amino acids. Germline V lookup: CDR1 SGHTA, CDR2 FQGNSA. Trimming shortened V by 5 bases and J by 10 bases, and 12 bases separated the two germline ends. This clonotype was counted ten times or more.

The chain couples TRBV7-2 to TRBJ2-1; D not certain. The receptor was derived from a female donor in good health. CDR3: CASSGSYREQFF. In DNA form, the CDR3 reads TGTGCCAGCAGCGGGTCTTACCGGGAGCAGTTCTTC.